This T cell receptor (beta chain) comes out of a study of blood T cell repertoires in COVID-19 (dated by TCRdb to the early 2020s). With respect to the entire study: The collaborator samples originated in the United States, Italy and Spain and spanned the acute and convalescent phases of COVID-19. The samples were drawn from two sources: the first 160 participants of the ongoing ImmuneRACE study, and about 1,300 subjects contributed by 6 global collaborators. HLA class I and class II types, where available, came from metadata supplied by the sample provider rather than from assay-based typing. The material from the prospective study consisted of cDNA or gDNA derived from T cells, B-cell-depleted T cells, or PBMCs. Deeply sampled blood TCRbeta repertoires from subjects exposed to, actively infected with, or recovered from COVID-19 were included in the dataset. A de-identified subject ID, COVID-19 status, age in years and sex were almost always included in the sample metadata. The repertoires were made available in a free public database intended to serve as a resource for research on the immune response to SARS-CoV-2. Summary of the overall study and its limitations: Clinical and demographic metadata were provided uncurated, with the amount varying by source and participant.

The CDR3 runs 13 amino acids, cysteine and phenylalanine included. The entry retains the CDR3 DNA only, 39 bases that are in frame from base 1. The junction shows trimming of 4 bases on V and 0 bases on J, plus 7 bases between the germline ends. The germline V gene (reference sequence) yields LGHDT for CDR1 and YNNKEL for CDR2. TCRbeta CDR3 regions were amplified from genomic DNA using the immunoSEQ Assay, a bias-controlled multiplex PCR. As for the original processing: Within the assay, amplification of reference gene primers was used to estimate how many nucleated cells each sample contained. To quantify the absolute abundance of each unique TCRbeta CDR3 rearrangement, sequence reads were collapsed and filtered. Productive Simpson clonality was computed per sample as the square root of Simpson's diversity index over productive rearrangements. TCRdb holds this immuneACCESS table with in-frame rearrangements only. Some clones are missing; in checked studies, unresolved V genes explain under half, and the rest has no known cause. V, J and clone size are those of that table, while D and trimming were read from the DNA. The sample records approximately 330,000 clones, around 90% of which are singletons. The top ten constitute roughly 1% of the sample.

One collaborating source in Seattle enrolled patients while the patients were actively infected and followed the patients over time throughout the course of disease. Each collaborating institution followed its own protocols to collect whole blood in K2EDTA tubes. For TCRbeta analysis, collaborators shipped samples as frozen whole blood, isolated PBMCs, or DNA extracted from either of those sample types. For this clone: There is no known antigen for this receptor. No quality values exist for individual bases; no much larger clone is one base distant.

The V and J segments used are TRBV3-1 (or the pseudogene TRBV3-2) and TRBJ2-7, and TRBD1 may be the D gene, going by 5 matching bases. Source material: peripheral blood. The origin of this receptor is a woman aged 40 to 55 with COVID-19, enrolled during active disease. The CDR3 reads CASSRGSSYEQYF. The DNA sequence reads TGTGCCAGCAGCCGGGGCAGCTCCTACGAGCAGTACTTC.